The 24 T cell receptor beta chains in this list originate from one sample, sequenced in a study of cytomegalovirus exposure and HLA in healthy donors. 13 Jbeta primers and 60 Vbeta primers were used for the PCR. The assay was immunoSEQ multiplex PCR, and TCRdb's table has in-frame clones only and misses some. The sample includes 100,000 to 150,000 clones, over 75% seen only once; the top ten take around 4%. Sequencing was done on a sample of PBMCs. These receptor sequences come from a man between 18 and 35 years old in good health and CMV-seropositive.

The CDR3, as DNA: TGTGCCAGTGGAACCCGGGACAGGACTCCGAACACTGAAGCTTTCTTT. It specifies CASGTRDRTPNTEAFF. This chain connects TRBV19 to TRBJ1-1; 8 bases match TRBD1. Germline V gene data show CDR1 as LNHDA and CDR2 as SQIVND (reference sequence). This CDR3 region has 16 residues. Unmatched junction bases numbered 12, after V lost 8 bases and J lost 1 base. The full variable domain, with the rest looked up from reference TRBV19 and TRBJ1-1, is DGGITQSPKYLFRKEGQNVTLSCEQNLNHDAMYWYRQDPGQGLRLIYYSQIVNDFQKGDIAEGYSVSREKKESFPLTVTSAQKNPTAFYLCASGTRDRTPNTEAFFGQGTRLTVV.

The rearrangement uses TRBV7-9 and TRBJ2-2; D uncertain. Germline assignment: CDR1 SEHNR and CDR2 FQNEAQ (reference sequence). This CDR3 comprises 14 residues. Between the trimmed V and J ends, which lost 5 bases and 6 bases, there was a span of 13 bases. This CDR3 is CASSLGQNAGELFF. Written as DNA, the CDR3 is TGTGCCAGCAGCCTAGGGCAGAATGCCGGGGAGCTGTTTTTT. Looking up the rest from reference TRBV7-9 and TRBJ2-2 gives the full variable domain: DTGVSQNPRHKITKRGQNVTFRCDPISEHNRLYWYRQTLGQGPEFLTYFQNEAQLEKSRLLSDRFSAERPKGSFSTLEIQRTEQGDSAMYLCASSLGQNAGELFFGEGSRLTVL.

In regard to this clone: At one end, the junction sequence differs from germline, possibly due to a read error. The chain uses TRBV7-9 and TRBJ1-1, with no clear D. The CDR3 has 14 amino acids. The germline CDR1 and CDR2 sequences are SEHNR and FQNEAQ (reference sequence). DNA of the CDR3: TGTTCCAGCAGCTTAGGTCGGGGTAGCACTGAAGCTTTCTTT. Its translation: CSSSLGRGSTEAFF.

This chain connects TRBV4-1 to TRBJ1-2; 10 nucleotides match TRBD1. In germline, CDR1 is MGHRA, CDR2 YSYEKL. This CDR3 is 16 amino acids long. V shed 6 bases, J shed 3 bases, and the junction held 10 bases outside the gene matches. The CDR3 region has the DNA TGCGCCAGCAGGGGAACCGGGACAGGGGTCGACTATGGCTACACCTTC. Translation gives CASRGTGTGVDYGYTF.

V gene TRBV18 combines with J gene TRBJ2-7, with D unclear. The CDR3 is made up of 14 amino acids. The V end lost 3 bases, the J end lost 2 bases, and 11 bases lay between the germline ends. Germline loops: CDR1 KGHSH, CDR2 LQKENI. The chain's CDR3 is CASSPFPRTYEQYF. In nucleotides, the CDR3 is TGTGCCAGCTCACCTTTCCCCAGGACCTACGAGCAGTACTTC. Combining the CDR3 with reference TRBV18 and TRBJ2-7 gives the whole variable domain NAGVMQNPRHLVRRRGQEARLRCSPMKGHSHVYWYRQLPEEGLKFMVYLQKENIIDESGMPKERFSAEFPKEGPSILRIQQVVRGDSAAYFCASSPFPRTYEQYFGPGTRLTVT.

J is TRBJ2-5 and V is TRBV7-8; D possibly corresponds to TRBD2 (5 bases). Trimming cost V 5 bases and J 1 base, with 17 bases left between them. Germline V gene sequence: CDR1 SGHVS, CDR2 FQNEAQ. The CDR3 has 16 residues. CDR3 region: CASSIKDSWAQETQYF. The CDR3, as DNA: TGTGCCAGCAGCATAAAGGACTCCTGGGCCCAAGAGACCCAGTACTTC. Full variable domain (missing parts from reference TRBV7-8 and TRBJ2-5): GAGVSQSPRYKVAKRGQDVALRCDPISGHVSLFWYQQALGQGPEFLTYFQNEAQLDKSGLPSDRFFAERPEGSVSTLKIQRTQQEDSAVYLCASSIKDSWAQETQYFGPGTRLLVL.

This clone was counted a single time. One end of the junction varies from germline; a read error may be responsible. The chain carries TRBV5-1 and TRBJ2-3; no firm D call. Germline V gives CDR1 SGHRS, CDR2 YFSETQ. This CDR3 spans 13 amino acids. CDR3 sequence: CVSSLVRADTQYF. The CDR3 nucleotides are TGCGTCAGCAGCTTGGTACGGGCAGATACGCAGTATTTT.

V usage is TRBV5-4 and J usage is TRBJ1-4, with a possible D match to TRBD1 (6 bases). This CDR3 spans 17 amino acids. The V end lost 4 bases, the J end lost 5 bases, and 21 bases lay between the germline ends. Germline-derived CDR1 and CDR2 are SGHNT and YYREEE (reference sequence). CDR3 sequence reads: CASSPGPGGQGNEKLFF. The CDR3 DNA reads TGTGCCAGCAGCCCCGGCCCGGGGGGGCAGGGGAATGAAAAACTGTTTTTT.

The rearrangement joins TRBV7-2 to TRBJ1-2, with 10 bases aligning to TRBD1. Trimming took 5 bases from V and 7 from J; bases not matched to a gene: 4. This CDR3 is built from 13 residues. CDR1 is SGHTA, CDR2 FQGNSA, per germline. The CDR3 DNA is TGTGCCAGCAGCCCCGGGACAGGGGCTGGCTACACCTTC. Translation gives CASSPGTGAGYTF.

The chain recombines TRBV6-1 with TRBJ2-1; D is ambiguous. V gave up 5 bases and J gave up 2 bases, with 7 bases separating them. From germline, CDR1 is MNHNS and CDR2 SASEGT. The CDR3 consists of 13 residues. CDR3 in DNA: TGTGCCAGCAGTCCAGTCACCTACAATGAGCAGTTCTTC. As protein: CASSPVTYNEQFF.

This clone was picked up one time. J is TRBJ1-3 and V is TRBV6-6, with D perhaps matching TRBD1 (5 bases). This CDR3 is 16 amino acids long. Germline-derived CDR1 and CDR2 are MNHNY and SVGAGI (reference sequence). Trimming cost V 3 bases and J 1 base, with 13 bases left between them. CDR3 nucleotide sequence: TGTGCCAGCAGTTATGGGGGAGGGCTTTCTGGAAACACCATATATTTT. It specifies CASSYGGGLSGNTIYF.

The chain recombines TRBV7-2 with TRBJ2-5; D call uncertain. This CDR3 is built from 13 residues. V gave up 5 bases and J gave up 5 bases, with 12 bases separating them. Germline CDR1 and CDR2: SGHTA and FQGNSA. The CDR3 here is CASSLQDRETQYF. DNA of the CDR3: TGTGCCAGCAGCCTCCAGGATCGGGAGACCCAGTACTTC.

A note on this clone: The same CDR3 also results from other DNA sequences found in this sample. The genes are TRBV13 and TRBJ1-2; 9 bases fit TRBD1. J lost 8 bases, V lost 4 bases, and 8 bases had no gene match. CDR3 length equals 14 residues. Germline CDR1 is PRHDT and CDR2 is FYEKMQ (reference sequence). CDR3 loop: CASSSLDRGGGYTF. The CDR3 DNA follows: TGTGCCAGCAGCTCCCTAGACAGGGGGGGCGGCTACACCTTC. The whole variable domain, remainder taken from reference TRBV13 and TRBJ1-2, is AAGVIQSPRHLIKEKRETATLKCYPIPRHDTVYWYQQGPGQDPQFLISFYEKMQSDKGSIPDRFSAQQFSDYHSELNMSSLELGDSALYFCASSSLDRGGGYTFGSGTRLTVV.

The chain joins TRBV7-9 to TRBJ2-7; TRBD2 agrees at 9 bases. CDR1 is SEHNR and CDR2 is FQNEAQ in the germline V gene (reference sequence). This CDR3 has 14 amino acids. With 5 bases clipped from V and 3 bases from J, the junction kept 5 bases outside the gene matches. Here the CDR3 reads CASSPSGRIYEQYF. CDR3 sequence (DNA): TGTGCCAGCAGCCCCAGCGGGAGGATCTACGAGCAGTACTTC.

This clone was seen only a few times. In nucleotides, the CDR3 is TGTGCCAGCAGTGACAGTCCGGGAGGAGGTGGCTACACCTTC. Its protein product is CASSDSPGGGGYTF. This chain connects TRBV2 to TRBJ1-2; D gene ambiguous. V shed 3 bases and J shed 7 bases, with 15 bases lying between them. CDR1 is SNHLY and CDR2 is FYNNEI in the germline V gene. The CDR3 sequence is 14 residues long. Filled out from reference TRBV2 and TRBJ1-2, the complete variable domain reads EPEVTQTPSHQVTQMGQEVILRCVPISNHLYFYWYRQILGQKVEFLVSFYNNEISEKSEIFDDQFSVERPDGSNFTLKIRSTKLEDSAMYFCASSDSPGGGGYTFGSGTRLTVV.

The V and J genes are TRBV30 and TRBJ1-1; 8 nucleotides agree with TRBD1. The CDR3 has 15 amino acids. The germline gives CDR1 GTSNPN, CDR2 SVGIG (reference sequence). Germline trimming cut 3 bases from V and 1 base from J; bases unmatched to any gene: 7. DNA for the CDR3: TGTGCCTGGAGCGGCGACAGGGGAAGGAACACTGAAGCTTTCTTT. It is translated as CAWSGDRGRNTEAFF.

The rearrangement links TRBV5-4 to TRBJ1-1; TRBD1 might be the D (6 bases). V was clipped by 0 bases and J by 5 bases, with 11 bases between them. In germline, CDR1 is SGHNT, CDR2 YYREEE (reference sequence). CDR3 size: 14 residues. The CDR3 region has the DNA TGTGCCAGCAGCTTGGGTGGGGGCATGACTGAAGCTTTCTTT. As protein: CASSLGGGMTEAFF.

CDR3 in DNA: TGTGCCAGCAGCAGGACAGGGGGCTCCTACGAGCAGTACTTC. Encoded protein: CASSRTGGSYEQYF. The chain links TRBV9 to TRBJ2-7; 10 nucleotides agree with TRBD1. Germline trimming cut 4 bases from V and 0 bases from J; bases unmatched to any gene: 1. Germline V gene sequence: CDR1 SGDLS, CDR2 YYNGEE. This CDR3 comprises 14 residues.

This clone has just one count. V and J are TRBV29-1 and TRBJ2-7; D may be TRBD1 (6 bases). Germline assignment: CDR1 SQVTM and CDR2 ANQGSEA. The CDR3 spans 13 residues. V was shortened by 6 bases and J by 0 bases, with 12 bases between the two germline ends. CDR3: CSVRQVSSYEQYF. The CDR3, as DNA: TGCAGCGTCCGACAGGTAAGCTCCTACGAGCAGTACTTC.

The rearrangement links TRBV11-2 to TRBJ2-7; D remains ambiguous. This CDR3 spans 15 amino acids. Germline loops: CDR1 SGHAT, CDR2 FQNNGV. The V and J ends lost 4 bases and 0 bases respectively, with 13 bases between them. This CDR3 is CASSYIVRSSYEQYF. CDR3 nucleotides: TGTGCCAGCAGCTATATAGTCCGTAGCTCCTACGAGCAGTACTTC.

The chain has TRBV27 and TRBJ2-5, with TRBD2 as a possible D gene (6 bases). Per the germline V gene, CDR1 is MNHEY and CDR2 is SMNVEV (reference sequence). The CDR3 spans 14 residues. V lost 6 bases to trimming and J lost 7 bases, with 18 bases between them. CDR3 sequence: CASSRRLEAATQYF. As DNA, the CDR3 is TGTGCCAGCAGCCGAAGACTAGAAGCTGCGACCCAGTACTTC.

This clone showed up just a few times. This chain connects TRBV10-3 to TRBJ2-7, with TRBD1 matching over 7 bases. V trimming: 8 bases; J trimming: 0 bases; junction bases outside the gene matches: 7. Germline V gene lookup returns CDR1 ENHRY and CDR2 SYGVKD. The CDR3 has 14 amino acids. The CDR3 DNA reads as TGTGCCATCGGTCCGGGACAGAGCTCCTACGAGCAGTACTTC. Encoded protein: CAIGPGQSSYEQYF.

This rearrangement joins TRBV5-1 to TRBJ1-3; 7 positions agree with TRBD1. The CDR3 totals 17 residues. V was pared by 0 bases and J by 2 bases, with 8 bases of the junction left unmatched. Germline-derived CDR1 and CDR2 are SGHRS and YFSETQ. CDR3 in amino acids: CASSLGPIGTAGNTIYF. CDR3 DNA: TGCGCCAGCAGCTTGGGGCCCATCGGGACAGCTGGAAACACCATATATTTT.

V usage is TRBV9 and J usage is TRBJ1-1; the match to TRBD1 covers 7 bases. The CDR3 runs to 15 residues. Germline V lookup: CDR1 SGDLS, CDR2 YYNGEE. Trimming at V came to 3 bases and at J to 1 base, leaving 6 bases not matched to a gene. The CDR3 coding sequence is TGTGCCAGCAGCGCCCGACAGGGAGGGAACACTGAAGCTTTCTTT. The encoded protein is CASSARQGGNTEAFF.